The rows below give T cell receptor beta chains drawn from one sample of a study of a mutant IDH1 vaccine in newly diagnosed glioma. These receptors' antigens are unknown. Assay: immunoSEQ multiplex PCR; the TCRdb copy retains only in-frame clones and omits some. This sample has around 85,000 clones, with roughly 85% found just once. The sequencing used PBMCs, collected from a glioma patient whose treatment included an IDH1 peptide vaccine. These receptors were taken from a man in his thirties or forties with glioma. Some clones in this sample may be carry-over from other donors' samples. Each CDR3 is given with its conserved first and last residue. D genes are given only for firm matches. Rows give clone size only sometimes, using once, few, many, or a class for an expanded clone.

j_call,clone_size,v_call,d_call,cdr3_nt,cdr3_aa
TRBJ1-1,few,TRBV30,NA,TGTGCCTGGAGTAGGGTAGGCACTGAAGCTTTCTTT,CAWSRVGTEAFF
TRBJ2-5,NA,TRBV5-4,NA,TGTGCCAGCAGCTTGGCCGGAGGGCGTGAGACCCAGTACTTC,CASSLAGGRETQYF
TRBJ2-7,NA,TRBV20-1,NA,TGCAGGGCCAGCGGACCGGGACTGGAGTACTTC,CRASGPGLEYF
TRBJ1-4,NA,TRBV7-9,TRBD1,TGTGCCAGTAGGGGGCCCGGGGCTAATGAAAAACTGTTTTTT,CASRGPGANEKLFF
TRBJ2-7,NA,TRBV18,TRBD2,TGTGCCAGCTCACCTAGCGGGGGGGCCTACGAGCAGTACTTC,CASSPSGGAYEQYF
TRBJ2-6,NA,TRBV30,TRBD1,TGTGCCAGAACAGGGGACTCTGGGGCCAACGTCCTGACTTTC,CARTGDSGANVLTF
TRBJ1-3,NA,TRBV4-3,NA,TGCGCCAGCAGCCAACGGGACCGTGGAAACACCATATATTTT,CASSQRDRGNTIYF
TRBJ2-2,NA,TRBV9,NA,TGTGCCAGCAGCGTAAGCTCTGGCACCGGGGAGCTGTTTTTT,CASSVSSGTGELFF
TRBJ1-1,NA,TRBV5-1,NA,TGCGCCAGCAGCTCGGTGTTGGGCGCCTCAATGAACACTGAAGCTTTCTTT,CASSSVLGASMNTEAFF
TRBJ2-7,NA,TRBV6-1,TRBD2,TGTGCCAGCAGAGGGAGCGGGGGGCTTACCTACGAGCAGTACTTC,CASRGSGGLTYEQYF
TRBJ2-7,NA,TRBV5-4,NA,TGTGCCAGCAGCCCTAACCCGACTATTTCCTACGAGCAGTACTTC,CASSPNPTISYEQYF
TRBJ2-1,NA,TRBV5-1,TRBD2,TGCGCCAGCAGCTTCCCTGGGCTAGCGGACAATGAGCAGTTCTTC,CASSFPGLADNEQFF
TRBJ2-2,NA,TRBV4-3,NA,TGCGCCAGCAGCCAAGAGGTTGGGACCGGGGAGCTGTTTTTT,CASSQEVGTGELFF
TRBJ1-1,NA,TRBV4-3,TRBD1,TGCGCCAGCAGCCCCAATGACAGGGAGAAGAACACTGAAGCTTTCTTT,CASSPNDREKNTEAFF
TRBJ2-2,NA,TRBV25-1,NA,TGTGCCAGCAGTGGGGGAAGGCAGGAGTCCGGGGAGCTGTTTTTT,CASSGGRQESGELFF
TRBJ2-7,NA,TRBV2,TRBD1,TGTGCCAGCGGGGACAGGGGGCCTTGGGAGCAGTACTTC,CASGDRGPWEQYF
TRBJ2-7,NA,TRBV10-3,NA,TGTGCCATCAGCCCGGACAGAAACTACGAGCAGTACTTC,CAISPDRNYEQYF
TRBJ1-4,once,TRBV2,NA,TGTGCCAGCAGTGAATGGGACAAGGGCGAAAAACTGTTTTTT,CASSEWDKGEKLFF
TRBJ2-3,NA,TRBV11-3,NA,TGTGCCAGCAGCTTAGGGGGATCCGGGACACTCTCCACAGATACGCAGTATTTT,CASSLGGSGTLSTDTQYF
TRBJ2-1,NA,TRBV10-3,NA,TGTGCCATCAGGGGACTCGAGAGTGATGAGCAGTTCTTC,CAIRGLESDEQFF
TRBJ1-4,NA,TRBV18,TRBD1,TGTGCCAGCTCACCCCCCACAGGGGAGGGAGAAAAACTGTTTTTT,CASSPPTGEGEKLFF
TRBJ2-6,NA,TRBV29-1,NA,TGCAGCGTTGTATCCGGGGCCAACGTCCTGACTTTC,CSVVSGANVLTF
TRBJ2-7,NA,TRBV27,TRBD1,TGTGCCAGCGGCCGGGACAGGGCCAGCGAGCAGTACTTC,CASGRDRASEQYF
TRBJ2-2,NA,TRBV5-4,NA,TGTGCCAGCAGCTCCGGGGCAGCTTTCACCGGGGAGCTGCTTTTT,CASSSGAAFTGELLF
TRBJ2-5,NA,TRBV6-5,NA,TGTGCCAGTCAGAACGGGGAGACCCAGTACTTC,CASQNGETQYF
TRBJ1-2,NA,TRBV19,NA,TGTGCCAGTACCATGCTTTGGACATCGAGGAAGTATGGCTACACCTTC,CASTMLWTSRKYGYTF
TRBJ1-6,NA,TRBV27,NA,TGTGCCAGCAGTCCCCGGGGGAATAATTCACCCCTCCACTTT,CASSPRGNNSPLHF
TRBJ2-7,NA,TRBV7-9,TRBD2,TGTGCCAGCCCACCACCCCCCAAGACCGGGACTACTTTTTACGAGCAGTACTTC,CASPPPPKTGTTFYEQYF
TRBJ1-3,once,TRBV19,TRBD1,TGTGCCAGTAGTATTCCTGGACAGGGGAGAGGAAACACCATATATTTT,CASSIPGQGRGNTIYF